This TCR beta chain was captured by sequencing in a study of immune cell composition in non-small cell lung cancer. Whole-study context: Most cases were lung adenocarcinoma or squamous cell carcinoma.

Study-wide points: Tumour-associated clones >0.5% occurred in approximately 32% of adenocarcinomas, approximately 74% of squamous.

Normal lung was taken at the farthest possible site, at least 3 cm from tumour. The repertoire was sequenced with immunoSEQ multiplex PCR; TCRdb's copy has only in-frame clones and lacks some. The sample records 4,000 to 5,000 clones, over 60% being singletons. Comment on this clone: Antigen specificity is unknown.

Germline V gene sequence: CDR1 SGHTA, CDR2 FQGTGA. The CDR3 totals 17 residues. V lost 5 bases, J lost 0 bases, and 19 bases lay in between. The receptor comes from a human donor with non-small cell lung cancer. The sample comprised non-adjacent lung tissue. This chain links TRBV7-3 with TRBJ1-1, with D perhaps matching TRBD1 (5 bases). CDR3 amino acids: CASSPKVGGRVNTEAFF. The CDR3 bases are TGTGCCAGCAGCCCAAAAGTGGGGGGGAGGGTGAACACTGAAGCTTTCTTT.